The 32 T cell receptor beta chains given below trace back to one sample, sequenced in a study of breast tumors, draining lymph nodes, adjacent tissues. The lymph nodes were axillary draining lymph nodes from breast cancer patients. TCRdb independently ran MiXCR on the multiplex PCR reads; one entry per CDR3 protein. The sample consists of around 190,000 distinct CDR3 sequences, 30% to 35% of them appearing once. Source material: axillary lymph node tissue. These receptors came from a female donor with breast cancer. Some clones in this sample may be carry-over from other donors' samples.

This clonotype was detected a few times. The chain combines TRBV7-9 with TRBJ1-1; 9 nucleotides match TRBD1. Germline V gene lookup returns CDR1 SEHNR and CDR2 FQNEAQ (reference sequence). The CDR3 sequence is 14 residues long. The trim removed 2 bases at V and 5 bases at J, leaving 3 bases unmatched. The CDR3 sequence: CASSLTGTGTEAFF. CDR3 coding DNA: TGTGCCAGCAGCTTAACAGGGACAGGGACTGAAGCTTTCTTT. Drawing the rest from reference TRBV7-9 and TRBJ1-1, the complete variable domain is DTGVSQNPRHKITKRGQNVTFRCDPISEHNRLYWYRQTLGQGPEFLTYFQNEAQLEKSRLLSDRFSAERPKGSFSTLEIQRTEQGDSAMYLCASSLTGTGTEAFFGQGTRLTVV.

This clonotype was counted at least ten times. The junction shows a germline mismatch at one end, possibly a read error. The chain links TRBV12-3 or TRBV12-4 to TRBJ1-6, with D possibly TRBD1 on 5 matching bases. This CDR3 spans 15 amino acids. Here the CDR3 reads CASSLEQGRNSPLHF. CDR3 sequence (DNA): TGTGCCAGCAGCTTAGAGCAGGGAAGGAATTCACCCCTCCACTTT.

Ten or more counts support this clonotype. This chain joins TRBV19 and TRBJ2-1; D call uncertain. Looked up from germline, CDR1 is LNHDA and CDR2 is SQIVND (reference sequence). The V gene lost 4 bases and the J gene lost 7 bases, with 11 bases spanning the gap. The CDR3 runs 13 residues. The CDR3 DNA sequence: TGTGCCAGTAGTACCGAGGTGGGGAATGAGCAGTTCTTC. This codes for CASSTEVGNEQFF.

CDR3 bases: TGCAGCTTACGGTGGGGGCGCAGAAATGAAAAACTGTTTTTT. Amino acid sequence: CSLRWGRRNEKLFF. The J gene is TRBJ1-4, the V gene TRBV29-1, with a tentative D call TRBD1 (6 bases). The CDR3 runs 14 residues. Deletions cut 8 bases from V and 5 bases from J, with 18 bases between. CDR1 is SQVTM and CDR2 is ANQGSEA in the germline V gene.

The sample holds a few counts of this clonotype. The chain links TRBV6-1 to TRBJ1-5, with D perhaps matching TRBD1 (5 bases). V dropped 3 bases and J dropped 0 bases, with 9 bases sitting between them. From germline, CDR1 is MNHNS and CDR2 SASEGT. This CDR3 is built from 15 residues. The CDR3 DNA reads as TGTGCCAGCAGTGAGTGGGGGAATAGCAATCAGCCCCAGCATTTT. Its protein product is CASSEWGNSNQPQHF.

The chain employs TRBV7-2 and TRBJ2-7, with 8 bases fitting TRBD1. The V gene's germline CDR1 is SGHTA and CDR2 FQGNSA. This CDR3 is built from 16 residues. V gave up 1 base and J gave up 2 bases; unmatched junction bases: 7. CDR3 DNA sequence: TGTGCCAGCAGCTTAGGTCGGACAGGGTCCACCTACGAGCAGTACTTC. Translation: CASSLGRTGSTYEQYF.

The gene calls are TRBV19 and TRBJ1-6, with D perhaps matching TRBD1 (6 bases). Trimming stripped 5 bases from V and 3 bases from J, with 17 bases between. Per the germline V gene, CDR1 is LNHDA and CDR2 is SQIVND (reference sequence). This CDR3 comprises 17 residues. CDR3 DNA sequence: TGTGCCAGTAGTGCGACCGAGACAGGAAACTATAATTCACCCCTCCACTTT. Amino acids: CASSATETGNYNSPLHF.

This clonotype showed up just a few times. A much more abundant neighbour one base away suggests this may be a read error. The chain has TRBV11-2 and TRBJ2-6; D gene uncertain. There are 17 residues in the CDR3. Germline values: CDR1 SGHAT, CDR2 FQNNGV. Deletions cut 5 bases from V and 2 bases from J, with 16 bases between. The CDR3 DNA reads as TGTGCCAGCAGCCCCAAGGCGGTGGCCACTGGGGCCAACGTCCTGACTTTC. Amino acid sequence: CASSPKAVATGANVLTF. The full variable domain, completed using reference TRBV11-2 and TRBJ2-6, is EAGVAQSPRYKIIEKRQSVAFWCNPISGHATLYWYQQILGQGPKLLIQFQNNGVVDDSQLPKDRFSAERLKGVDSTLKIQPAKLEDSAVYLCASSPKAVATGANVLTFGAGSRLTVL.

V gene TRBV7-9 combines with J gene TRBJ2-1; 9 bases fit TRBD2. Germline V gives CDR1 SEHNR, CDR2 FQNEAQ (reference sequence). The CDR3 has 20 residues. V was clipped by 6 bases and J by 2 bases; unmatched bases: 20. In DNA, the CDR3 is TGTGCCAGCAGATTTACAAAAAGGGCGAGCGGGAGGTCCCCCTACAATGAGCAGTTCTTC. Translated: CASRFTKRASGRSPYNEQFF.

This clonotype was seen many times. This sequence joins TRBV9 and TRBJ2-3; D may be TRBD1 (6 bases). From germline, CDR1 is SGDLS and CDR2 YYNGEE. This CDR3 region has 16 residues. The ends were cut back, 2 bases at V and 6 bases at J, with 19 bases in the middle. The CDR3 is CASSVGHGTRRDTQYF. Here the CDR3 DNA reads TGTGCCAGCAGCGTCGGGCACGGGACAAGACGCGATACGCAGTATTTT.

This clonotype was seen repeatedly, ten times or more. This rearrangement joins TRBV6-6 to TRBJ2-3; 12 bases match TRBD2. J was trimmed by 2 bases and V by 8 bases; bases with no gene match: 8. Germline assignment: CDR1 MNHNY and CDR2 SVGAGI (reference sequence). This CDR3 contains 16 residues. The CDR3 DNA is TGTGCCAGCGGCCCGGGACTAGCGGGTTTCACAGATACGCAGTATTTT. Its translation: CASGPGLAGFTDTQYF.

This clonotype was detected ten times or more. The V and J genes are TRBV7-9 and TRBJ1-2; no firm D call. The CDR3 is 15 residues long. V was pared by 4 bases and J by 4 bases, with 16 bases between. The germline V gene encodes CDR1 SEHNR and CDR2 FQNEAQ (reference sequence). In nucleotides, the CDR3 is TGTGCCAGCAGCTCGACCCCTGGACGGATCTATGGCTACACCTTC. It codes for CASSSTPGRIYGYTF.

With regard to this clonotype: Without the conserved terminal phenylalanine or tryptophan, this CDR3 likely stems from a read error. CDR3 DNA sequence: TGTGCCAGCAGTCACTCTCTGGTATCTGGTAATCAGCCCCAGCATTCT. Translation: CASSHSLVSGNQPQHS. The rearrangement uses TRBV6-2 or TRBV6-3 and TRBJ1-5; D unclear. This CDR3 spans 16 amino acids. The germline V gene encodes CDR1 MNHEY and CDR2 SVGEGT.

A remark on this clonotype: A single base separates this from a much larger clone, so it may be a read error. The rearrangement links TRBV5-8 to TRBJ2-7; D remains unclear. The CDR3 is made up of 14 amino acids. V was pared by 2 bases and J by 2 bases, with 11 bases between. Germline CDR1 reads SGHTS; CDR2 reads YDEGEE. CDR3 protein: CASSFWGATYEQYF. The CDR3 DNA sequence: TGTGCCAGCAGCTTTTGGGGTGCAACCTACGAGCAGTACTTC.

Points on this clonotype: It may be a read error: a sequence one base away is much more abundant. The chain joins TRBV13 to TRBJ2-2; D is uncertain. V was pared by 2 bases and J by 1 base, with 8 bases between. This CDR3 contains 15 residues. Germline-derived CDR1 and CDR2 are PRHDT and FYEKMQ (reference sequence). The CDR3 loop reads CASSLRPQNTGELFF. CDR3 coding DNA: TGTGCCAGCAGCTTACGGCCCCAGAACACCGGGGAGCTGTTTTTT.

This clonotype was detected many times. The J gene is TRBJ2-7, the V gene TRBV6-6; D remains ambiguous. The CDR3 has 11 residues. The V and J ends lost 6 bases and 5 bases respectively, with 8 bases between them. Germline lookup yields CDR1 MNHNY and CDR2 SVGAGI (reference sequence). CDR3 region: CASRKRHEQYF. CDR3 nucleotide sequence: TGTGCCAGCAGAAAACGACACGAGCAGTACTTC.

The V and J genes are TRBV27 and TRBJ2-7; 12 bases map to TRBD2. Trimming at V came to 4 bases and at J to 5 bases, leaving 6 bases not matched to a gene. This CDR3 is built from 15 residues. CDR1 MNHEY and CDR2 SMNVEV come from the germline V gene (reference sequence). CDR3 protein: CASSSWTSGADEQYF. Written as DNA, the CDR3 is TGTGCCAGCAGTTCCTGGACTAGCGGGGCCGACGAGCAGTACTTC.

This clonotype was seen only once. The chain has TRBV19 and TRBJ2-3; possible D gene TRBD1, 5 bases. This CDR3 spans 15 amino acids. V gave up 6 bases and J gave up 3 bases, with 16 bases separating them. The germline CDR1 and CDR2 sequences are LNHDA and SQIVND (reference sequence). In DNA form, the CDR3 reads TGTGCCAGTAGAGCAGGGTCTGGATTGACAGATACGCAGTATTTT. This encodes CASRAGSGLTDTQYF.

This clonotype was detected ten times or more. This sequence joins TRBV5-1 and TRBJ2-2; TRBD1 aligns across 9 bases. The CDR3 contains 18 residues. The junction had 11 bases not matched to a gene; V was cut back by 1 base and J by 4 bases. The germline gives CDR1 SGHRS, CDR2 YFSETQ. The CDR3 protein is CASSLTPFGTGLTGELFF. In nucleotides, the CDR3 is TGCGCCAGCAGCTTGACCCCCTTCGGGACAGGGCTCACCGGGGAGCTGTTTTTT.

This clonotype was counted many times. Here the CDR3 DNA reads TGTGCCAGTAGTACCAGGAGCTCCTATAATTCACCCCTCCACTTT. Its protein is CASSTRSSYNSPLHF. The chain recombines TRBV19 with TRBJ1-6, with D unresolved. CDR1 and CDR2 from the germline V gene are LNHDA and SQIVND (reference sequence). The CDR3 loop spans 15 amino acids. V gave up 4 bases and J gave up 0 bases, with 7 bases separating them.

Turning to this clonotype: A read error may be the cause here, since a much bigger clone is one base away. The chain has TRBV3-1 and TRBJ1-2; maybe TRBD1 (5 bases). V lost 9 bases and J 4 bases, leaving 18 bases between the germline ends. The CDR3 consists of 14 residues. The germline gives CDR1 LGHDT, CDR2 YNNKEL (reference sequence). CDR3 sequence: CARSTWGSFYGYTF. The CDR3, as DNA: TGTGCCAGAAGCACCTGGGGCAGTTTCTATGGCTACACCTTC. Full variable domain (outside the CDR3, taken from reference TRBV3-1 and TRBJ1-2): DTAVSQTPKYLVTQMGNDKSIKCEQNLGHDTMYWYKQDSKKFLKIMFSYNNKELIINETVPNRFSPKSPDKAHLNLHINSLELGDSAVYFCARSTWGSFYGYTFGSGTRLTVV.

This clonotype occurred many times. A junction boundary mismatches the germline segment, possibly from a read error. For the CDR3, the DNA is TGTGCTAGCAGCTTACTCGCGGGAGCCTCGAATGAGCAGTTCTTC. Protein sequence: CASSLLAGASNEQFF. V gene TRBV7-7 combines with J gene TRBJ2-1, with 7 bases lining up with TRBD2. Germline V gene data show CDR1 as SSHAT and CDR2 as FNYEAQ (reference sequence). The length of the CDR3 is 15 residues.

The chain's CDR3 is CATTMIAGGPGANVLTF. The CDR3 coding sequence is TGTGCCACGACGATGATAGCGGGGGGGCCTGGGGCCAACGTCCTGACTTTC. The chain has TRBV25-1 and TRBJ2-6; 11 nucleotides align to TRBD2. Losses at the gene ends were 10 bases for V and 2 bases for J; bases not matched to a gene: 10. Germline CDR1 MGHDK, CDR2 SYGVNS. This CDR3 contains 17 residues.

V is TRBV11-2 and J is TRBJ1-1; D gene uncertain. V was shortened by 5 bases and J by 1 base, with 20 bases between the two germline ends. Germline loops: CDR1 SGHAT, CDR2 FQNNGV. This CDR3 spans 17 amino acids. The chain's CDR3 is CASSPKSRRLRNTEAFF. For the CDR3, the DNA is TGTGCCAGCAGCCCTAAGTCTAGGAGGCTAAGGAACACTGAAGCTTTCTTT.

This clonotype was detected many times. The rearrangement uses TRBV11-2 and TRBJ1-1, with unresolved D. V lost 3 bases, J lost 4 bases, and 9 bases lay in between. CDR3 length equals 13 residues. Germline V gene data show CDR1 as SGHAT and CDR2 as FQNNGV. CDR3 in DNA: TGTGCCAGCAGCTTTGAGGGTTCCACTGAAGCTTTCTTT. It is translated as CASSFEGSTEAFF.

Many counts were recorded for this clonotype. V usage is TRBV7-2 and J usage is TRBJ1-2; D not certain. V shed 3 bases and J shed 5 bases, with 16 bases lying between them. The CDR3 totals 15 residues. CDR1 is SGHTA and CDR2 is FQGNSA in the germline V gene. CDR3 protein: CASSFSPSEVYGYTF. The CDR3 nucleotides are TGTGCCAGCAGCTTTAGTCCCTCCGAGGTATATGGCTACACCTTC.

In its sample, this clonotype was seen many times. The rearrangement links TRBV20-1 to TRBJ2-3; D unclear. Trimming left V 6 bases short and J 0 bases short, with 13 bases between. This CDR3 contains 14 residues. Germline assignment: CDR1 DFQATT and CDR2 SNEGSKA (reference sequence). The CDR3 nucleotides are TGCAGTGCGCAGGATCCCGCTAGCACAGATACGCAGTATTTT. This codes for CSAQDPASTDTQYF.

The chain links TRBV6-2 or TRBV6-3 to TRBJ1-2; D not certain. The CDR3 spans 12 residues. CDR1 and CDR2 (germline): MNHEY, SVGEGT. V was pared by 2 bases and J by 4 bases, with 5 bases between. Here the CDR3 DNA reads TGTGCCAGCAGTTACCGTCCCTATGGCTACACCTTC. Its translation is CASSYRPYGYTF.

This clonotype was observed many times. The rearrangement links TRBV30 to TRBJ2-7, with 8 bases identical to TRBD2. Germline CDR1 reads GTSNPN; CDR2 reads SVGIG (reference sequence). This CDR3 region has 14 residues. V shed 0 bases and J 2 bases; nucleotides not matched to a gene: 3. In DNA, the CDR3 is TGTGCCTGGAGTGTTCTAGCGGGTACCTACGAGCAGTACTTC. Translation gives CAWSVLAGTYEQYF.

This clonotype was recorded many times. The chain links TRBV6-4 to TRBJ2-2; D possibly corresponds to TRBD2 (7 bases). The CDR3 spans 16 residues. Germline V CDR1 and CDR2: MRHNA, SNTAGT. Trimming took off 0 bases at V and 1 base at J, with 9 bases between the two ends. The CDR3 loop reads CASSDSGGQNTGELFF. The CDR3 DNA reads TGTGCCAGCAGTGACTCCGGGGGGCAGAACACCGGGGAGCTGTTTTTT.

A word on this clonotype: A much larger clone is a single base away; this may be a read error. Because it lacks the conserved phenylalanine or tryptophan at the end, this CDR3 is likely a read error. The rearrangement joins TRBV19 to TRBJ2-1; 9 bases are shared with TRBD2. The germline gives CDR1 LNHDA, CDR2 SQIVND (reference sequence). CDR3 length: 16 amino acids. The J segment lost 0 bases and the V segment lost 3 bases, leaving 3 bases of the junction unmatched. DNA of the CDR3: TGTGCCAGTAGTATCTATAGCGGGAGCTCCTACAATGAGCAGTTCTCC. Its translation is CASSIYSGSSYNEQFS.

This chain uses TRBV5-1 with TRBJ1-1, with 9 bases lining up with TRBD1. The trim removed 10 bases at V and 4 bases at J, leaving 8 bases unmatched. Germline CDR1 is SGHRS and CDR2 is YFSETQ. The CDR3 has 13 amino acids. The CDR3 nucleotides are TGCGCCGGGGAACAGGGGGCAGTCACTGAAGCTTTCTTT. Translation: CAGEQGAVTEAFF.